The present T cell receptor (beta chain) was sequenced within a study of blood T cells in healthy people across ages. The V gene lost 7 bases and the J gene lost 6 bases, with 7 bases spanning the gap. The length of the CDR3 is 11 residues. For the second PCR, which ran for 7 to 11 cycles, a sample-barcoded 5' primer and a J-beta primer mix were used. TCRdb itself ran the 5' RACE reads through MiXCR, one entry per CDR3 protein. The table shows about 720,000 distinct CDR3 sequences, with about 25% occurring only once. Total RNA extraction produced at least 5.5 micrograms (per sample) for the study. These records were also assigned to another study, of T cells of mothers and their children. This second study says: Donors were a few healthy Caucasian mothers and their six children.

The sample comprised blood. The receptor was derived from a boy aged 10-17 years in good health. The chain couples TRBV12-3 or TRBV12-4 to TRBJ2-1, with D hard to call. The CDR3 bases are TGTGCCAGCAAGGACCGCAATGAGCAGTTCTTC. This sequence encodes CASKDRNEQFF.